A selection of T cell receptor beta chains follows, all from one sample in a study of cytomegalovirus exposure and HLA in healthy donors. Generated by immunoSEQ multiplex PCR, the TCRdb table keeps only in-frame clones and is missing some. Recorded here are some 180,000 clones; the top ten clones represent 6.5%. The sample consisted of PBMCs. These receptors were collected from a man in his thirties or forties in good health and CMV-seronegative. Both conserved end residues are part of each CDR3. A D gene is named only where the DNA matches it firmly.

J: TRBJ2-7; D: -; V: TRBV11-3; DNA: TGTGCCAGCAGCTCGAGGGGGAACTACGAGCAGTACTTC; CDR3: CASSSRGNYEQYF
J: TRBJ2-7; D: -; V: TRBV7-9; DNA: TGTGCCAGCGGCTCAATTACCCAGGGTGCTTTCCACGAGCAGTACTTC; CDR3: CASGSITQGAFHEQYF
J: TRBJ2-5; D: TRBD2; V: TRBV7-9; DNA: TGTGCCAGCAGAACTAGCGGGTCTATCAGGGAGACCCAGTACTTC; CDR3: CASRTSGSIRETQYF
J: TRBJ1-2; D: TRBD1; V: TRBV30; DNA: TGTGCCTGGAGTGATCCCGGGACAGGGGTAATTGACACCTTC; CDR3: CAWSDPGTGVIDTF
J: TRBJ1-2; D: -; V: TRBV12-5; DNA: TGTGCTAGTGGTTCTGAGGGGGGGCCTAACTATGGCTACACCTTC; CDR3: CASGSEGGPNYGYTF
J: TRBJ1-4; D: -; V: TRBV5-5; DNA: TGTGCCAGCAGCTCGACCCCGGGGGGAGGATTTGAAAAACTGTTTTTT; CDR3: CASSSTPGGGFEKLFF
J: TRBJ2-7; D: -; V: TRBV28; DNA: TGTGCCAGCAGTTTAAAAGGGGAGGCCCACTACGAGCAGTACTTC; CDR3: CASSLKGEAHYEQYF
J: TRBJ1-1; D: -; V: TRBV27; DNA: TGTGCCAGCAGCCCTGGACAGAACACTGAAGCTTTCTTT; CDR3: CASSPGQNTEAFF
J: TRBJ2-2; D: -; V: TRBV5-1; DNA: TGCGCCAGCAGCTTCGCGTCACGTCAGGGGACCGGGGAGCTGTTTTTT; CDR3: CASSFASRQGTGELFF
J: TRBJ2-3; D: -; V: TRBV7-2; DNA: TGTGCCAGCAGCTTAGGCCTTAGCGGCAGGAGAGGAGATACGCAGTATTTT; CDR3: CASSLGLSGRRGDTQYF
J: TRBJ2-7; D: -; V: TRBV28; DNA: TGTGTTGTGGGCCCCTCCTACGAGCAGTACTTC; CDR3: CVVGPSYEQYF